This T cell receptor (beta chain) was retrieved from a study of shared clonotypes between healthy human individuals. On this clone itself: What it binds is not known.

Study-level results: Large depth notwithstanding, sorted-subset sequencing proved incomplete by rarefaction.

Sequencing used immunoSEQ multiplex PCR; TCRdb keeps in-frame clones, though not all of them. The table records 2.3 million or so clones, approximately 93% of them present only once. The CDR3 runs to 15 residues. This TCR was recovered from a man between 18 and 29 years old in good health. Some clones in this sample may be carry-over from other donors' samples. V and J are TRBV21-1 and TRBJ2-6; the D call TRBD1 from the table was never checked on the DNA. TRBV21-1 is assigned pseudogene status. Sequencing used naive CD4+ T cells from PBMCs. Subset in this sample: CD45RA+ positively selected. CDR3 bases: TGTGCCAGCAGCAAACTCCCAGGGTATGACAACGTCCTGACTTTC. Protein sequence: CASSKLPGYDNVLTF.